A single sample gave rise to the 10 T cell receptor beta chains below, sequenced in a study of cytomegalovirus exposure and HLA in healthy donors. The primer mix had 60 Vbeta and 13 Jbeta primers. Using immunoSEQ multiplex PCR, the repertoire was profiled, and TCRdb retains in-frame clones only, with some absent. The sample gives approximately 150,000 clones, over 60% of which show up once; 1.5% to 2% is in the top ten. The sequenced sample consisted of PBMCs. The source is a female donor in good health and CMV-seronegative.

The chain recombines TRBV15 with TRBJ2-7, with D tentatively TRBD1 (6 bases). V was trimmed by 0 bases and J by 5 bases, leaving 14 bases between them. This CDR3 has 15 amino acids. CDR1 LNHNV and CDR2 YYDKDF come from the germline V gene (reference sequence). Here the CDR3 reads CATSRDRGRDDEQYF. The CDR3 region has the DNA TGTGCCACCAGCAGAGACAGGGGTCGTGACGACGAGCAGTACTTC.

This clone has a single count. The genes are TRBV5-1 and TRBJ1-6; D is perhaps TRBD1 (5 bases). Trimming shortened V by 4 bases and J by 6 bases, and 17 bases separated the two germline ends. The CDR3 runs to 16 residues. In germline, CDR1 is SGHRS, CDR2 YFSETQ. CDR3 loop: CASSLRWSGVNSPLHF. In DNA form, the CDR3 reads TGCGCCAGCAGCCTACGGTGGTCGGGGGTTAATTCACCCCTCCACTTT.

This clone was counted a single time. The chain is built from TRBV9 and TRBJ2-7, with 8 bases that match TRBD1. The CDR3 contains 15 residues. Per the germline V gene, CDR1 is SGDLS and CDR2 is YYNGEE. With V trimmed by 4 bases and J by 0 bases, 6 bases remained unmatched. For the CDR3, the DNA is TGTGCCAGCAGCACGCGGACAGGGAGCTCCTACGAGCAGTACTTC. This translates into CASSTRTGSSYEQYF.

J is TRBJ2-1 and V is TRBV5-1; 13 nucleotides match TRBD2. Germline-derived CDR1 and CDR2 are SGHRS and YFSETQ. The CDR3 runs to 17 residues. V was clipped by 1 base and J by 7 bases; unmatched bases: 8. The CDR3 region is CASSLTLAGGQGNEQFF. The CDR3 DNA sequence: TGCGCCAGCAGCTTGACACTAGCGGGAGGGCAAGGTAATGAGCAGTTCTTC.

The chain links TRBV2 to TRBJ1-3; no reliable D call. This CDR3 contains 14 residues. Germline CDR1 reads SNHLY; CDR2 reads FYNNEI. V shed 8 bases and J shed 0 bases, with 11 bases lying between them. CDR3 nucleotide sequence: TGTGCCAGCGGCAGGCCCGACTCTGGAAACACCATATATTTT. Translating it yields CASGRPDSGNTIYF.

The chain links TRBV16 to TRBJ1-3, with a weak D call TRBD1 (6 bases). Trimming pared 8 bases from V and 4 bases from J, leaving 21 bases between. There are 16 residues in the CDR3. Germline V lookup: CDR1 KGHSY, CDR2 FQNENV. The CDR3 here is CASGSSGVSLGNTIYF. Here the CDR3 DNA reads TGTGCCAGCGGATCATCAGGGGTTTCGCTCGGAAACACCATATATTTT.

This chain joins TRBV6-1 and TRBJ1-2; D gene unclear. CDR1 MNHNS and CDR2 SASEGT come from the germline V gene. This CDR3 is 12 amino acids long. With 2 bases removed from V and 4 bases from J, the gap between germline ends came to 5 bases. This CDR3 is CASSESFYGYTF. The CDR3 bases are TGTGCCAGCAGTGAATCATTCTATGGCTACACCTTC.

The chain links TRBV6-5 to TRBJ1-4; D not resolved. There are 12 residues in the CDR3. Germline lookup yields CDR1 MNHEY and CDR2 SVGAGI. The V end was cut by 6 bases, the J end by 12 bases, with 14 bases between. The CDR3 region is CASRDRRNQLFF. CDR3 nucleotide sequence: TGTGCCAGCAGGGATCGGAGGAACCAACTGTTTTTT.

The chain carries TRBV5-6 and TRBJ1-2; 9 bases fit TRBD1. The CDR3 has 16 residues. V was pared by 2 bases and J by 5 bases, with 10 bases of the junction left unmatched. Germline CDR1 SGHDT, CDR2 YYEEEE. CDR3 in DNA: TGTGCCAGCAGCTTTTGGGACAGGGCACTCGAATATGGCTACACCTTC. Amino acids: CASSFWDRALEYGYTF.

This sequence joins TRBV28 and TRBJ2-5; 7 bases fit TRBD1. V was clipped by 4 bases and J by 4 bases; unmatched bases: 6. Germline V gene lookup returns CDR1 MDHEN and CDR2 SYDVKM. The length of the CDR3 is 14 residues. For the CDR3, the DNA is TGTGCCAGCAGTTCGACAGGGTTAGGAGAGACCCAGTACTTC. It yields the protein CASSSTGLGETQYF.